This TCR beta chain is from a study of blood T cells in healthy people across ages. Primers used in a second PCR of about 7 to 12 cycles were a sample-barcoded 5' primer and a J-beta primer mix. Using its own MiXCR run on the 5' RACE reads, TCRdb lists one record per CDR3 protein. The sample has 600,000 to 1,000,000 distinct CDR3 sequences, roughly 64% seen once. The CDR3 is 14 amino acids. Deletions cut 3 bases from V and 0 bases from J, with 9 bases between. Germline CDR1 is DFQATT and CDR2 is SNEGSKA (reference sequence). This clonotype occurred a few times. Its antigen is not known. Findings and caveats of the study: A roughly linear fall in TCR beta diversity per million T cells was seen with increasing age.

The V and J genes are TRBV20-1 and TRBJ2-4, with D uncertain. The sequence was collected from a young man in good health. Specimen: blood. CDR3 protein: CSASAPVAKNIQYF. DNA for the CDR3: TGCAGTGCTAGTGCTCCGGTAGCCAAAAACATTCAGTACTTC.